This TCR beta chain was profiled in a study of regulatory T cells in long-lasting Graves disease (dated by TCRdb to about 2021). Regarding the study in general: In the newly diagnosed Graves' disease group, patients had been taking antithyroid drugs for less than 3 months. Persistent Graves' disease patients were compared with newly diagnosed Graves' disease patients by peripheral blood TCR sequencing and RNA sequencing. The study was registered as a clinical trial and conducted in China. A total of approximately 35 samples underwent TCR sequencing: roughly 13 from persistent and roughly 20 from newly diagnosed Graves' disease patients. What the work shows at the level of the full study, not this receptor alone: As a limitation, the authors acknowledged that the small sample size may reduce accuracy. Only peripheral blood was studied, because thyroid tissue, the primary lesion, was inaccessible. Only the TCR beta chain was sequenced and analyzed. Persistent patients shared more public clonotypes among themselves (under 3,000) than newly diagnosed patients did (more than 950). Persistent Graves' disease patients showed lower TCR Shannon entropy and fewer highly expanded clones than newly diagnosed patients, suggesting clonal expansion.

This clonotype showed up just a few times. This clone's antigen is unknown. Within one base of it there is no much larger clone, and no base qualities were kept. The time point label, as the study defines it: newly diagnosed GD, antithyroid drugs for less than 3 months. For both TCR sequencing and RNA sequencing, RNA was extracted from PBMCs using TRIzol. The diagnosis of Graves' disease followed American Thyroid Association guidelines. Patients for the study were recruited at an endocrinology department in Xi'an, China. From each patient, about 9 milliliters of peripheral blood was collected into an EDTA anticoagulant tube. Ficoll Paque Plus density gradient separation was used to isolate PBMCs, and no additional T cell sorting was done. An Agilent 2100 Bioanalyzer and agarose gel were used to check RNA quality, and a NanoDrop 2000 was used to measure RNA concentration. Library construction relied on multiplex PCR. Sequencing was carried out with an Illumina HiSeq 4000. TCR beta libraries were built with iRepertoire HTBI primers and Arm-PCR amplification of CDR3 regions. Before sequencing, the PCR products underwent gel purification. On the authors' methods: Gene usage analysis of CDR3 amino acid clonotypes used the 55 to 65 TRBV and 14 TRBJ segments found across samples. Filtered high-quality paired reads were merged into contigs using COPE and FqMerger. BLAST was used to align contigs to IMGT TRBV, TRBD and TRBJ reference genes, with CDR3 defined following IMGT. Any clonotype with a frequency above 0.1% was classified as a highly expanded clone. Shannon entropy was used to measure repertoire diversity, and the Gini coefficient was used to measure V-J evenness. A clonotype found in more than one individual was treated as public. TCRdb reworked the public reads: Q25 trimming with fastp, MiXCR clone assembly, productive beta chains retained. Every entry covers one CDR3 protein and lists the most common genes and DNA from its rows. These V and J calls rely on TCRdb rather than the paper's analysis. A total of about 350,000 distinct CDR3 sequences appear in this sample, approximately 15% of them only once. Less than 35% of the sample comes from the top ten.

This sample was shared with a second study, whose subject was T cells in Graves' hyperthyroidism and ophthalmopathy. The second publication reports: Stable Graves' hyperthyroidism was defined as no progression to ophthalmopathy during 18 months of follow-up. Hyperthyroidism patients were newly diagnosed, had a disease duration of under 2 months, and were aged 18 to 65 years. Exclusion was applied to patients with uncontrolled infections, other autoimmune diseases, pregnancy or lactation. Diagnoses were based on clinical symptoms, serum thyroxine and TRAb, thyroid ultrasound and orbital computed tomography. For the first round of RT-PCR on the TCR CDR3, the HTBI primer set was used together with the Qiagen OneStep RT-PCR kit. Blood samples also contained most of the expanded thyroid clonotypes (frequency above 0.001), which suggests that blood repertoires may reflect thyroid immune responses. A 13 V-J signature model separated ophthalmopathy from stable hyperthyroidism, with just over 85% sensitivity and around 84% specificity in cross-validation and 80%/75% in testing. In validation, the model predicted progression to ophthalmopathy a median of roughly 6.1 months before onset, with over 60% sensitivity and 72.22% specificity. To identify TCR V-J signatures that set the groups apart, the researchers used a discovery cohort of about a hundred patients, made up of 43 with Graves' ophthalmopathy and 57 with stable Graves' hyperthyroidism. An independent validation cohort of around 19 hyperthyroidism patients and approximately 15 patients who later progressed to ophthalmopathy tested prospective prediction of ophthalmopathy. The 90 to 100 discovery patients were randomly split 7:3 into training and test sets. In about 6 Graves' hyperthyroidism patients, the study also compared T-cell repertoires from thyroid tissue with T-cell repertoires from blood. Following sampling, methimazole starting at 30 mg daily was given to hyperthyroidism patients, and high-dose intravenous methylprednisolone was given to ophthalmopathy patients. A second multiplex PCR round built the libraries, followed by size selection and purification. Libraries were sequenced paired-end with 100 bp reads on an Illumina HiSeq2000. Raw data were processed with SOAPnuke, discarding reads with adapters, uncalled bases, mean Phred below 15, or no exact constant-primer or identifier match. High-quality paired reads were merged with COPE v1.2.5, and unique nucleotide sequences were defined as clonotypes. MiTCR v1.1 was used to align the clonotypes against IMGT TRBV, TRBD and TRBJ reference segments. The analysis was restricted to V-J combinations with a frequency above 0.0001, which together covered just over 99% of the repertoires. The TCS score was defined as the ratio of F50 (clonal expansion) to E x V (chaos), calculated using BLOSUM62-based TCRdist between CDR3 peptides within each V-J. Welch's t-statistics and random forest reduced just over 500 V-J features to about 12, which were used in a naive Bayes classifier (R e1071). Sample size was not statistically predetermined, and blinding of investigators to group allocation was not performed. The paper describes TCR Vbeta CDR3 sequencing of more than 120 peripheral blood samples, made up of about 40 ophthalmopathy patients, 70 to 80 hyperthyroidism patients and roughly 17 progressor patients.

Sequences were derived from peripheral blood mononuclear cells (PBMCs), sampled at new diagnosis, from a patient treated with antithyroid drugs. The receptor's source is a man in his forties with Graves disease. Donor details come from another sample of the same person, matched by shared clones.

Here is the DNA: TGTGCCAGCAGTTACTCGACGGGGCTCTACGAGCAGTACTTC. Its protein is CASSYSTGLYEQYF. The chain is made from TRBV6-5 and TRBJ2-7, with the D call perhaps TRBD1 or TRBD2, as 5 bases match in each case. CDR1 and CDR2 (MNHEY, SVGAGI) derive from the germline V gene. The CDR3, from cysteine to phenylalanine, totals 14 residues. The DNA shown is the 42-base CDR3, in frame from base 1. V gives up 0 bases and J gives up 3 bases, and the segment between their germline ends measures 9 bases.